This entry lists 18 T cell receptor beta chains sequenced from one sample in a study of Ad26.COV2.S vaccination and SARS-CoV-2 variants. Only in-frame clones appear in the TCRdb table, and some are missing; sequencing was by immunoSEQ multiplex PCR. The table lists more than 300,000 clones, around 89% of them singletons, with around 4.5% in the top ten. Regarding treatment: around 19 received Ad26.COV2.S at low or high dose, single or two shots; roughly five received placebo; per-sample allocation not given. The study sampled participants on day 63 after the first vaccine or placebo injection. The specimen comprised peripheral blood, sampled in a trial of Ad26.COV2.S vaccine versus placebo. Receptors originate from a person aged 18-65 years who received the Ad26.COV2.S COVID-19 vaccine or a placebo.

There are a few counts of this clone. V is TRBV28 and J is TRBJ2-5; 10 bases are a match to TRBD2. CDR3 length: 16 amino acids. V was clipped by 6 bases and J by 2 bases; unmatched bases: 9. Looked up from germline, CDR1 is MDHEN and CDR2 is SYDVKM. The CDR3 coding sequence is TGTGCCAGCAGCATGCGGCTAGCGGGGGATCAAGAGACCCAGTACTTC. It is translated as CASSMRLAGDQETQYF.

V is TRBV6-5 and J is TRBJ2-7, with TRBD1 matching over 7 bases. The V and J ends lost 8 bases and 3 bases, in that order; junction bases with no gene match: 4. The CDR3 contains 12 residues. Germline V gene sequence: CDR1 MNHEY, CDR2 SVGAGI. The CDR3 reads CASGDRSYEQYF. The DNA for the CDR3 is TGTGCCAGCGGGGACAGAAGCTACGAGCAGTACTTC.

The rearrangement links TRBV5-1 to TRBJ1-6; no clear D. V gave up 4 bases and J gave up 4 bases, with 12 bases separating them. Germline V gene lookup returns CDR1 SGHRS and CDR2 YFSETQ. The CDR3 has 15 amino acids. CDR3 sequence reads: CASSVGRGYNSPLHF. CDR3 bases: TGCGCCAGCAGCGTAGGGCGTGGGTATAATTCACCCCTCCACTTT.

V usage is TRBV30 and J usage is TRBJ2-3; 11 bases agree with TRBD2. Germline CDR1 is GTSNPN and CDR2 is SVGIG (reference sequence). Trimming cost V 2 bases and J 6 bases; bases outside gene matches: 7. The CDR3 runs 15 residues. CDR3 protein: CAWSMLAGGGDTQYF. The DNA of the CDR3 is TGTGCCTGGAGTATGCTAGCGGGAGGAGGGGATACGCAGTATTTT.

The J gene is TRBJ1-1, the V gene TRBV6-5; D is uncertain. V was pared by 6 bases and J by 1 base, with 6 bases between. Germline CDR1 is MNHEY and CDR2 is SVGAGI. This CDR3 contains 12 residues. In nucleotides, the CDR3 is TGTGCCAGCAGCGCCCGGAACACTGAAGCTTTCTTT. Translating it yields CASSARNTEAFF.

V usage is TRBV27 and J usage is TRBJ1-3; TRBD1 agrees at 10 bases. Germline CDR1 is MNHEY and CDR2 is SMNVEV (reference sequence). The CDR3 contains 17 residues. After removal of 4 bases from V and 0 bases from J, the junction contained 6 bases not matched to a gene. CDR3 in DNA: TGTGCCAGCAGTTCCCGGACAGGGGGGCCCTCTGGAAACACCATATATTTT. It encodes CASSSRTGGPSGNTIYF.

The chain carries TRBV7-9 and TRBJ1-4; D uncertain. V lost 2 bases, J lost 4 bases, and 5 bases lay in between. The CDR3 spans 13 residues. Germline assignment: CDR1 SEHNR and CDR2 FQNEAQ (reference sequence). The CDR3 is CASSLFGNEKLFF. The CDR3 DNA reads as TGTGCCAGCAGCTTATTCGGTAATGAAAAACTGTTTTTT.

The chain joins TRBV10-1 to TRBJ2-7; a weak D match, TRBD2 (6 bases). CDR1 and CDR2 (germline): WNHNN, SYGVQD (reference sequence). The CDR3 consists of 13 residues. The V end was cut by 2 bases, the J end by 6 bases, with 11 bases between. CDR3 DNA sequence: TGCGCCAGCAGTGAGGCCGGAGGGGCCGAGCAGTACTTC. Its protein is CASSEAGGAEQYF.

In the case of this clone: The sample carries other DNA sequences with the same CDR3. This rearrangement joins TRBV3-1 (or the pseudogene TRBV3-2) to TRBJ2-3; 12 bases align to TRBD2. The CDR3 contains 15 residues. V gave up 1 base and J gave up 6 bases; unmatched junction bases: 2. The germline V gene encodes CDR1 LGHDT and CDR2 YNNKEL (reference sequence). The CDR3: CASSQGTSGTDTQYF. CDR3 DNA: TGTGCCAGCAGCCAAGGGACTAGCGGGACGGATACGCAGTATTTT.

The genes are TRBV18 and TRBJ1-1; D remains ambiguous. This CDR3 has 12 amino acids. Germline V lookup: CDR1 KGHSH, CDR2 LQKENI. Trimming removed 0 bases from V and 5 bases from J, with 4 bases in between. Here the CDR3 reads CASSPPQTEAFF. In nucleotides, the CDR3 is TGTGCCAGCTCACCACCTCAGACTGAAGCTTTCTTT.

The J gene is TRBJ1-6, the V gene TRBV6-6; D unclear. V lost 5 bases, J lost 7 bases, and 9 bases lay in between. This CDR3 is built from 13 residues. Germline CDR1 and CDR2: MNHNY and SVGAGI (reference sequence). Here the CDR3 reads CASSTRPNSPLHF. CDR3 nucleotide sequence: TGTGCCAGCAGTACTCGACCGAATTCACCCCTCCACTTT.

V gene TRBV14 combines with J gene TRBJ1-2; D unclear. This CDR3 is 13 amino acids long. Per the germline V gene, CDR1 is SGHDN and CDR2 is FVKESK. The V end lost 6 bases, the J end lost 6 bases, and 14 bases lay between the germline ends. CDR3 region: CASRESGGNGYTF. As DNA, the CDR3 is TGTGCCAGCAGGGAGTCTGGAGGGAATGGCTACACCTTC. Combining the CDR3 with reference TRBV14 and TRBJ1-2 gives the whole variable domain EAGVTQFPSHSVIEKGQTVTLRCDPISGHDNLYWYRRVMGKEIKFLLHFVKESKQDESGMPNNRFLAERTGGTYSTLKVQPAELEDSGVYFCASRESGGNGYTFGSGTRLTVV.

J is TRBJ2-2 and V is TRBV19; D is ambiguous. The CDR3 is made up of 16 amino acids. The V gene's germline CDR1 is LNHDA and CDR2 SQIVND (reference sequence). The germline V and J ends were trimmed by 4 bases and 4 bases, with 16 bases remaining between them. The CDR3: CASSNLAGFGTGELFF. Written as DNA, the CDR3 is TGTGCCAGTAGTAATTTGGCAGGCTTTGGCACCGGGGAGCTGTTTTTT.

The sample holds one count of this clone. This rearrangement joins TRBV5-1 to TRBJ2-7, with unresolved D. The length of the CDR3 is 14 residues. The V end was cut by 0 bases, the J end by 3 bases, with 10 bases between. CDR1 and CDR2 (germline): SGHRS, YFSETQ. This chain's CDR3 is CASSLGRDIYEQYF. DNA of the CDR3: TGCGCCAGCAGCTTGGGTAGGGATATCTACGAGCAGTACTTC. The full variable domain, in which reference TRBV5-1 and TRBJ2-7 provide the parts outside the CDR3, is KAGVTQTPRYLIKTRGQQVTLSCSPISGHRSVSWYQQTPGQGLQFLFEYFSETQRNKGNFPGRFSGRQFSNSRSEMNVSTLELGDSALYLCASSLGRDIYEQYFGPGTRLTVT.

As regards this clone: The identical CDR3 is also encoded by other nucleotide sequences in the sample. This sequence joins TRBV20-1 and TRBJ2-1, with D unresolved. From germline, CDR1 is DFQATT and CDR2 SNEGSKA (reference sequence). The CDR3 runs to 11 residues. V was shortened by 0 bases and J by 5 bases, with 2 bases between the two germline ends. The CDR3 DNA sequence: TGCAGTGCTAGAGATGACAATGAGCAGTTCTTC. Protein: CSARDDNEQFF.

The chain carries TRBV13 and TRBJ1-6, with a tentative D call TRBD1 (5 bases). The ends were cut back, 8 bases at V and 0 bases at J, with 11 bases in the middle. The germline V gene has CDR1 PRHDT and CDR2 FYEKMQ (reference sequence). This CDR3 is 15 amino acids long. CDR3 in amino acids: CASGQGTSYNSPLHF. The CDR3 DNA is TGTGCCAGCGGTCAGGGAACCTCCTATAATTCACCCCTCCACTTT.

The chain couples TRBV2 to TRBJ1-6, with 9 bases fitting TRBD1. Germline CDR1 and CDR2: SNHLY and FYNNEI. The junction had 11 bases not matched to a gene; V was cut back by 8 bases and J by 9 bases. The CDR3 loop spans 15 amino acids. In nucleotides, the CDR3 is TGTGCCAGCGGCCCCCCGGGACAGGGTTTTTCACCCCTCCACTTT. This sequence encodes CASGPPGQGFSPLHF.

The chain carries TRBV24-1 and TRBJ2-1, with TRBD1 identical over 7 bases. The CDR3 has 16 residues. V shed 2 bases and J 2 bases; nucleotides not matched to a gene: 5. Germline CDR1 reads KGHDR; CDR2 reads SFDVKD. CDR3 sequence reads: CATSDSGTVTYNEQFF. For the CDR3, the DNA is TGTGCCACCAGTGATTCCGGGACAGTTACCTACAATGAGCAGTTCTTC.